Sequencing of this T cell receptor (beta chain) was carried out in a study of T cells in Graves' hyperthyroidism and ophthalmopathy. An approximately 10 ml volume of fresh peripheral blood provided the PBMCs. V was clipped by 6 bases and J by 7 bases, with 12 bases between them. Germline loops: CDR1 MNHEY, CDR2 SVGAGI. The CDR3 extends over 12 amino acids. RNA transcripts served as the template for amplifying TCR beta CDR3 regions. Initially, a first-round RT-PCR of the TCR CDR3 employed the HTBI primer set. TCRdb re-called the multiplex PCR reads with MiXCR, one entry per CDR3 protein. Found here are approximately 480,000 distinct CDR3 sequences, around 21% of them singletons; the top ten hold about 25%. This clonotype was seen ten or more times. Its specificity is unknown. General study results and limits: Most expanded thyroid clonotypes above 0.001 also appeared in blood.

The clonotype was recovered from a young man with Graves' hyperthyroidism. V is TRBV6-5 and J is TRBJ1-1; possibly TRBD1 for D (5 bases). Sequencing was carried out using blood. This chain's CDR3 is CASRYRDLEAFF. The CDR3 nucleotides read TGTGCCAGCAGGTACCGGGACCTTGAAGCTTTCTTT.